Each of the 3 T cell receptor beta chains below was sequenced from the same sample in a study of molecular identifiers for immune sequencing clone quantification. One entry per CDR3 protein, called by TCRdb with MiXCR from the PCR reads. This table holds roughly 630,000 distinct CDR3 sequences, roughly 27% found once. Sample: naive CD8+ T cells from blood, with Jurkat cell RNA spiked in. Subset described: FACS-sorted CD8+CD4-CCR7+CD45RA+ naive T cells. The receptors originated from a human donor in good health. Some libraries in this study had Jurkat cell RNA spiked in.

This clonotype appeared a few times. The J gene is TRBJ1-5, the V gene TRBV6-5, with TRBD1 as a possible D gene (6 bases). The CDR3 consists of 15 residues. Germline values: CDR1 MNHEY, CDR2 SVGAGI. V lost 6 bases to trimming and J lost 2 bases, with 14 bases between them. CDR3 region: CASRPFYRGNQPQHF. The CDR3 bases are TGTGCCAGCAGACCCTTCTACAGGGGCAATCAGCCCCAGCATTTT.

This clonotype was counted only a few times. The gene calls are TRBV7-6 and TRBJ2-7; D could derive from TRBD1 or TRBD2 (5 bases each). Trimming removed 6 bases at V and 3 bases at J, with 12 bases between. The CDR3 sequence is 13 residues long. In germline, CDR1 is SGHVS, CDR2 FNYEAQ. CDR3 sequence: CASRAGTNYEQYF. The DNA of the CDR3 is TGTGCCAGCAGGGCCGGGACGAACTACGAGCAGTACTTC.

This clonotype was found many times. This chain uses TRBV5-8 with TRBJ2-3; D may be TRBD1 (6 bases). Germline CDR1 is SGHTS and CDR2 is YDEGEE. V dropped 3 bases and J dropped 0 bases, with 14 bases sitting between them. This CDR3 has 16 amino acids. CDR3 sequence reads: CASSWGTRASTDTQYF. The CDR3 nucleotides are TGTGCCAGCAGCTGGGGGACAAGAGCGAGCACAGATACGCAGTATTTT.